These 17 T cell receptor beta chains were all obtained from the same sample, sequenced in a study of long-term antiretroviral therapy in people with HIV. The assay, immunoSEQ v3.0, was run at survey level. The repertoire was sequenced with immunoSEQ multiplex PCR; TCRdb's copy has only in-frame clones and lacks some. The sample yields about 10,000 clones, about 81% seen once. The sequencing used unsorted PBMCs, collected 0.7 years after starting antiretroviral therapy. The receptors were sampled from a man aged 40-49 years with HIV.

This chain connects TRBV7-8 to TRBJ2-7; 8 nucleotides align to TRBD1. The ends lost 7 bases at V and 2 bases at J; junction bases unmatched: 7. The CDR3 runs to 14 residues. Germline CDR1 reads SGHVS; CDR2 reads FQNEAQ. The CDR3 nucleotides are TGTGCCAGCACATTTCGGACAGGGCCCTACGAGCAGTACTTC. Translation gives CASTFRTGPYEQYF.

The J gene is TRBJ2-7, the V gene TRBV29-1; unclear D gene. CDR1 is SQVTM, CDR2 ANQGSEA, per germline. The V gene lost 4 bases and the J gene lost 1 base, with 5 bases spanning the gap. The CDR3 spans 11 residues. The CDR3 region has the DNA TGCAGCGTTGTTGAGTCCTACGAGCAGTACTTC. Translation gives CSVVESYEQYF.

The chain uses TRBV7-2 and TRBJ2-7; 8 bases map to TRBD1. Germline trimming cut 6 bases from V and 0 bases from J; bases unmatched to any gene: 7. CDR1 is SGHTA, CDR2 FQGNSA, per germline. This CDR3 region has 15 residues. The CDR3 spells CASRRTGTLSYEQYF. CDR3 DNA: TGTGCCAGCAGGAGGACAGGGACACTCTCCTACGAGCAGTACTTC.

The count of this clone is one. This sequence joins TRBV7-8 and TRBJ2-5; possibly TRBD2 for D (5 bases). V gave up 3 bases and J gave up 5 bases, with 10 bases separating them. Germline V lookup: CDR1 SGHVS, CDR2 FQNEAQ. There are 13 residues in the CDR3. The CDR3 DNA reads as TGTGCCAGCAGCTTGAGGGATAGGGAGACCCAGTACTTC. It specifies CASSLRDRETQYF.

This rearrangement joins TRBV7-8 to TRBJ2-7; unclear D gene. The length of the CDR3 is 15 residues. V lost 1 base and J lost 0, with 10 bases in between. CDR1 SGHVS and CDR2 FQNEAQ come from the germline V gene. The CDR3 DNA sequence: TGTGCCAGCAGCTTAGAGGGCTTCGTCTCCTACGAGCAGTACTTC. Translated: CASSLEGFVSYEQYF.

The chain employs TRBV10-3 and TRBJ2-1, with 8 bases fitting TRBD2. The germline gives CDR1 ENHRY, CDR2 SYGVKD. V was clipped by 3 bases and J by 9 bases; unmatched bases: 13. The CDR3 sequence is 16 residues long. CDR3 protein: CAISDRSGRVPVEQFF. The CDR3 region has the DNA TGTGCCATCAGTGACAGAAGCGGGAGAGTCCCCGTTGAGCAGTTCTTC.

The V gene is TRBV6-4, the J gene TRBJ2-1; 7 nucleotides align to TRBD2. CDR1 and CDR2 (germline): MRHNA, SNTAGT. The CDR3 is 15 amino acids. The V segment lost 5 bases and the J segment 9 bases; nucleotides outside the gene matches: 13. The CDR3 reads CASSLSAGEWGEQFF. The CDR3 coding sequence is TGTGCCAGCAGTCTTTCGGCGGGGGAGTGGGGTGAGCAGTTCTTC.

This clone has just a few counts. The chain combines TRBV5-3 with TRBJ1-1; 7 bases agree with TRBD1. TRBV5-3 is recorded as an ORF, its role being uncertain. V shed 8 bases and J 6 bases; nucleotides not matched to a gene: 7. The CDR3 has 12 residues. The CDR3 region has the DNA TGTGCCAGCAACCTAGGGGGCCCTGAAGCTTTCTTT. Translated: CASNLGGPEAFF.

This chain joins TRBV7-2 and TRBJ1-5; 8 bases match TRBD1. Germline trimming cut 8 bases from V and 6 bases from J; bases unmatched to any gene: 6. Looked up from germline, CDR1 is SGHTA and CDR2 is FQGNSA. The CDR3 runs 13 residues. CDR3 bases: TGTGCCAGCTCCGCAGGGGGCATTCAGCCCCAGCATTTT. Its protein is CASSAGGIQPQHF.

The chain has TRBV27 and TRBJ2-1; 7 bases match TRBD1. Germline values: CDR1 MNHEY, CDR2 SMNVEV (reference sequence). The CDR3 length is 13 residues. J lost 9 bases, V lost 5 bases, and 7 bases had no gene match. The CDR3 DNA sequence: TGTGCCAGCAGTCAAGACAGGGTCGGTGAGCAGTTCTTC. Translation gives CASSQDRVGEQFF.

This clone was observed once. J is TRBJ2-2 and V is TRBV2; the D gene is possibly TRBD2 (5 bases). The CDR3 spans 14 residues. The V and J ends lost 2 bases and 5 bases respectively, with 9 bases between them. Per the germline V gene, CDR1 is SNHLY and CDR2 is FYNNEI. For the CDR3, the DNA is TGTGCCAGCAGTGAAAGGTCGGGGACCGGGGAGCTGTTTTTT. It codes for CASSERSGTGELFF. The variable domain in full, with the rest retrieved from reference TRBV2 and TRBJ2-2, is EPEVTQTPSHQVTQMGQEVILRCVPISNHLYFYWYRQILGQKVEFLVSFYNNEISEKSEIFDDQFSVERPDGSNFTLKIRSTKLEDSAMYFCASSERSGTGELFFGEGSRLTVL.

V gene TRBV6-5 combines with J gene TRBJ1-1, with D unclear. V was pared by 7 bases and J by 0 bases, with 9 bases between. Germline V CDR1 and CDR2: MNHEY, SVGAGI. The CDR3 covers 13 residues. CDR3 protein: CASKRSMNTEAFF. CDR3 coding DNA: TGTGCCAGCAAGAGAAGCATGAACACTGAAGCTTTCTTT.

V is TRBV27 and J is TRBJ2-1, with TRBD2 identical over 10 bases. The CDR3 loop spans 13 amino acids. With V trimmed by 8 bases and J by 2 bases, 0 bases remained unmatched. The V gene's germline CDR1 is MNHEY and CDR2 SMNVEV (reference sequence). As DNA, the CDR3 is TGTGCCAGCGGACTAGCGGCCTACAATGAGCAGTTCTTC. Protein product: CASGLAAYNEQFF.

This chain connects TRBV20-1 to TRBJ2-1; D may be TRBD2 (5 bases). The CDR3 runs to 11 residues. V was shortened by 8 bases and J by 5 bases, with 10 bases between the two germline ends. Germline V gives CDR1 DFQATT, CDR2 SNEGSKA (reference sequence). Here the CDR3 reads CSPARDNEQFF. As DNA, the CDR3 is TGCAGTCCAGCGCGGGACAATGAGCAGTTCTTC.

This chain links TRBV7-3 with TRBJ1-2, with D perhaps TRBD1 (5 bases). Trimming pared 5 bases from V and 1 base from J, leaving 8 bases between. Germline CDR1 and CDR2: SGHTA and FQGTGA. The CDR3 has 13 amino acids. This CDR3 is CASSLTDNYGYTF. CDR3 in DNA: TGTGCCAGCAGCCTGACAGATAACTATGGCTACACCTTC.

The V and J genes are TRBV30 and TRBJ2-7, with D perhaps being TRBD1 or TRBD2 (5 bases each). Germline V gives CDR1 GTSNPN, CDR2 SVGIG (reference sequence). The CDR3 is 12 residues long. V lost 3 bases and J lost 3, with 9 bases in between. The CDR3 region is CAWSWGSYEQYF. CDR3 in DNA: TGTGCCTGGAGCTGGGGGAGCTACGAGCAGTACTTC.

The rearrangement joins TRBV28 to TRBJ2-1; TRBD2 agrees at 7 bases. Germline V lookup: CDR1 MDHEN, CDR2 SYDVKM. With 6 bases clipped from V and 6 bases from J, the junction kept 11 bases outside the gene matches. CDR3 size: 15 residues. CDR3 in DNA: TGTGCCAGCAGCCTCCAGGGCGGGAGTGCCAATGAGCAGTTCTTC. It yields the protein CASSLQGGSANEQFF.